The sequence of this T cell receptor beta chain was determined in a study of Graves' ophthalmopathy and Graves' hyperthyroidism. About the study: Peripheral blood (taken before any treatment) was collected at initial diagnosis.

Broader study findings: Ophthalmopathy progression was predicted by the model at more than 55% sensitivity and 72% to 75% specificity.

This clonotype was counted at least ten times. What it binds is not known. Diagnosis relied on clinical symptoms, serum thyroxine, TRAb, thyroid ultrasound and orbital computed tomography. The authors amplified TCR beta CDR3 regions from RNA transcripts. The first round was an RT-PCR with HTBI primers, and the second round was a multiplex PCR. MiXCR was run by TCRdb on the multiplex PCR reads, yielding one entry per CDR3 protein. The repertoire has roughly 350,000 distinct CDR3 sequences, 17% of them found once; the top ten carry roughly 2.4%. The CDR3 length is 15 residues. Trimming shortened V by 6 bases and J by 2 bases, and 13 bases separated the two germline ends.

Sample: peripheral blood. V usage is TRBV12-3 or TRBV12-4 and J usage is TRBJ2-2; possible D gene TRBD1, 6 bases. This clonotype was sampled from an adult woman with stable Graves' hyperthyroidism. In nucleotides, the CDR3 is TGTGCCAGCAGCCAGCAGACAGGAAACACCGGGGAGCTGTTTTTT. It encodes CASSQQTGNTGELFF.